The 30 T cell receptor beta chains below were found in one sample sequenced in a study of cytomegalovirus exposure and HLA in healthy donors. The PCR was carried out with 60 Vbeta primers and 13 Jbeta primers. The protocol was immunoSEQ multiplex PCR, while the TCRdb copy is restricted to in-frame clones and leaves out a portion. The sample lists under 300,000 clones; 80% to 85% were seen once. Sequenced input: PBMCs. These receptors all come from a woman aged 55-70 years in good health and CMV-seropositive.

The chain links TRBV30 to TRBJ2-3; D may be TRBD1 (6 bases). Trimming pared 3 bases from V and 0 bases from J, leaving 13 bases between. Germline assignment: CDR1 GTSNPN and CDR2 SVGIG (reference sequence). CDR3 size: 15 residues. CDR3 in DNA: TGTGCCTGGAGGTCGACAGGTACTAGCACAGATACGCAGTATTTT. Translating gives CAWRSTGTSTDTQYF. Full variable domain (remainder filled in from reference TRBV30 and TRBJ2-3): SQTIHQWPATLVQPVGSPLSLECTVEGTSNPNLYWYRQAAGRGLQLLFYSVGIGQISSEVPQNLSASRPQDRQFILSSKKLLLSDSGFYLCAWRSTGTSTDTQYFGPGTRLTVL.

The chain joins TRBV6-1 to TRBJ1-4; 11 bases agree with TRBD1. V trimming: 6 bases; J trimming: 8 bases; junction bases outside the gene matches: 8. Germline V gene data show CDR1 as MNHNS and CDR2 as SASEGT. The CDR3 extends over 15 amino acids. The CDR3 region has the DNA TGTGCCAGCAGAGCGGGACAGGGGGGATACGAAAAACTGTTTTTT. Residues: CASRAGQGGYEKLFF.

The J gene is TRBJ2-1, the V gene TRBV27; a possible D gene is TRBD1 (6 bases). The V gene lost 7 bases and the J gene lost 2 bases, with 12 bases spanning the gap. Per germline, CDR1 MNHEY and CDR2 SMNVEV (reference sequence). The CDR3 runs to 14 residues. CDR3 amino acids: CASNPGQPYNEQFF. The CDR3 DNA reads as TGTGCCAGCAACCCCGGACAGCCCTACAATGAGCAGTTCTTC.

The chain links TRBV30 to TRBJ2-7; D not resolved. The germline gives CDR1 GTSNPN, CDR2 SVGIG (reference sequence). CDR3 size: 11 residues. Trimming removed 2 bases from V and 6 bases from J, with 8 bases in between. The CDR3 is CAWSISVEQYF. DNA of the CDR3: TGTGCCTGGAGTATATCTGTCGAGCAGTACTTC.

The rearrangement links TRBV30 to TRBJ1-5; D might be TRBD1 (6 bases). Germline-derived CDR1 and CDR2 are GTSNPN and SVGIG (reference sequence). Deletions cut 7 bases from V and 4 bases from J, with 14 bases between. This CDR3 comprises 13 residues. The CDR3 is CAFYRDSNQPQHF. The CDR3 nucleotides read TGTGCCTTCTACAGGGATTCTAATCAGCCCCAGCATTTT.

V and J are TRBV19 and TRBJ2-5; perhaps TRBD1 as D (6 bases). The assigned J gene may be wrong: the sequence end matches TRBJ2-7 better. The CDR3 length is 15 residues. In germline, CDR1 is LNHDA, CDR2 SQIVND (reference sequence). The CDR3 DNA is TGTGCCAGCACACAGGGTTATGGGACGGGTGACGAGCAGTACTTC. This translates into CASTQGYGTGDEQYF.

V gene TRBV29-1 combines with J gene TRBJ2-1; D is undetermined. This CDR3 spans 13 amino acids. Trimming removed 3 bases from V and 5 bases from J, with 11 bases in between. Germline V gene sequence: CDR1 SQVTM, CDR2 ANQGSEA. This CDR3 is CSVDSQDDNEQFF. In nucleotides, the CDR3 is TGCAGCGTTGATTCTCAGGATGACAATGAGCAGTTCTTC.

The chain combines TRBV21-1 with TRBJ2-7; the table's TRBD2 call for D was not verified on the DNA. TRBV21-1 constitutes a pseudogene. This CDR3 has 19 amino acids. For the CDR3, the DNA is TGTGCCAGCAGCAAAGGGTTGGGTCGCCTAGCGGGCGGAGTTTACGAGCAGTACTTC. Its protein product is CASSKGLGRLAGGVYEQYF.

This chain joins TRBV27 and TRBJ2-7, with D maybe TRBD2 (5 bases). Germline V gene sequence: CDR1 MNHEY, CDR2 SMNVEV (reference sequence). The CDR3 covers 13 residues. Trimming removed 3 bases at V and 7 bases at J, with 13 bases between. The CDR3: CASSFGRGVEQYF. CDR3 DNA: TGTGCCAGCAGTTTTGGTCGGGGTGTTGAGCAGTACTTC.

As concerns this clone: Other DNA sequences within the sample encode an identical CDR3. V gene TRBV27 combines with J gene TRBJ2-7; TRBD1 matches at 8 bases. The germline V gene encodes CDR1 MNHEY and CDR2 SMNVEV (reference sequence). J was trimmed by 3 bases and V by 4 bases; bases with no gene match: 5. The CDR3 consists of 14 residues. CDR3 sequence (DNA): TGTGCCAGCAGTTCCGGGACAGGCCTCTACGAGCAGTACTTC. Protein product: CASSSGTGLYEQYF.

In its sample, this clone was seen many times. V and J are TRBV5-1 and TRBJ2-7, with D possibly TRBD1 on 5 matching bases. V shed 2 bases and J shed 3 bases, with 12 bases lying between them. Looked up from germline, CDR1 is SGHRS and CDR2 is YFSETQ. This CDR3 spans 14 amino acids. The CDR3 sequence: CASSFRQGRYEQYF. The CDR3 DNA reads TGCGCCAGCAGCTTTAGGCAGGGCCGCTACGAGCAGTACTTC. The entire variable domain, with the rest obtained from reference TRBV5-1 and TRBJ2-7, is as follows: KAGVTQTPRYLIKTRGQQVTLSCSPISGHRSVSWYQQTPGQGLQFLFEYFSETQRNKGNFPGRFSGRQFSNSRSEMNVSTLELGDSALYLCASSFRQGRYEQYFGPGTRLTVT.

V is TRBV5-1 and J is TRBJ1-2, with 8 bases aligning to TRBD1. Trimming removed 2 bases from V and 8 bases from J; junction bases left unmatched: 8. The germline V gene has CDR1 SGHRS and CDR2 YFSETQ. There are 14 residues in the CDR3. The CDR3 loop reads CASSLDRGSKGYTF. The CDR3 coding sequence is TGCGCCAGCAGCTTAGACAGGGGTAGCAAGGGCTACACCTTC.

This clone appeared a few times. V is TRBV6-1 and J is TRBJ2-2; tentative D call: TRBD2 (5 bases). Germline V CDR1 and CDR2: MNHNS, SASEGT. This CDR3 spans 15 amino acids. Trimming shortened V by 6 bases and J by 6 bases, and 17 bases separated the two germline ends. CDR3 loop: CASRELASTPGELFF. The CDR3 region has the DNA TGTGCCAGCAGGGAGCTAGCTTCAACCCCCGGGGAGCTGTTTTTT.

This clone was counted only a few times. Other DNA sequences in the same sample also yield this CDR3. The J gene is TRBJ2-3, the V gene TRBV6-1; D unresolved. Trimming took 6 bases from V and 6 from J, leaving 7 bases between them. CDR1 and CDR2 (germline): MNHNS, SASEGT. The CDR3 totals 11 residues. As DNA, the CDR3 is TGTGCCAGCAGCCACACGGATACGCAGTATTTT. Its translation is CASSHTDTQYF.

The CDR3 DNA follows: TGTGCCAGCGCGGGGCCGAACACTGAAGCTTTCTTT. It is translated as CASAGPNTEAFF. The gene calls are TRBV11-2 and TRBJ1-1, with D perhaps matching TRBD1 (5 bases). This CDR3 spans 12 amino acids. Germline CDR1 is SGHAT and CDR2 is FQNNGV. V was cut by 8 bases and J by 1 base, with 8 bases left in between.

The chain uses TRBV9 and TRBJ1-1; TRBD1 agrees at 9 bases. The CDR3 is 16 residues long. The V gene end was trimmed by 3 bases and the J gene end by 0 bases; junction bases not matched to a gene: 6. The V gene's germline CDR1 is SGDLS and CDR2 YYNGEE. The CDR3 reads CASSADRGNMNTEAFF. Here the CDR3 DNA reads TGTGCCAGCAGCGCCGACAGGGGGAACATGAACACTGAAGCTTTCTTT. Based on the CDR3 plus reference TRBV9 and TRBJ1-1, the full variable domain is DSGVTQTPKHLITATGQRVTLRCSPRSGDLSVYWYQQSLDQGLQFLIQYYNGEERAKGNILERFSAQQFPDLHSELNLSSLELGDSALYFCASSADRGNMNTEAFFGQGTRLTVV.

V and J are TRBV10-3 and TRBJ1-3; D remains ambiguous. The CDR3 runs 14 residues. Germline lookup yields CDR1 ENHRY and CDR2 SYGVKD. Trimming took 2 bases from V and 0 from J, leaving 5 bases between them. The CDR3 region is CAISEDTSGNTIYF. Written as DNA, the CDR3 is TGTGCCATCAGTGAGGACACCTCTGGAAACACCATATATTTT.

This clone occurred a few times. The rearrangement links TRBV5-1 to TRBJ2-1; D is perhaps TRBD1 (6 bases). Germline CDR1 and CDR2: SGHRS and YFSETQ. The CDR3 length is 15 residues. V lost 3 bases to trimming and J lost 4 bases, with 14 bases between them. The CDR3 sequence: CASSSPDRPYNEQFF. The DNA for the CDR3 is TGCGCCAGCAGCTCCCCAGACAGGCCTTACAATGAGCAGTTCTTC.

J is TRBJ1-2 and V is TRBV18; D gene uncertain. The germline gives CDR1 KGHSH, CDR2 LQKENI. V lost 2 bases, J lost 2 bases, and 6 bases lay in between. The CDR3 loop spans 13 amino acids. The CDR3 DNA reads TGTGCCAGCTCACCAAAGGAGAACTATGGCTACACCTTC. Protein product: CASSPKENYGYTF.

The J gene is TRBJ1-3, the V gene TRBV27; no clear D. The better agreement between TRBJ2-2 and the DNA end casts doubt on the J call. CDR1 is MNHEY and CDR2 is SMNVEV in the germline V gene (reference sequence). The CDR3 totals 13 residues. CDR3 DNA: TGTGCCAGCAGTTTAATCGTCACCGGGGAGCTGTTTTTT. Encoded protein: CASSLIVTGELFF.

The chain joins TRBV11-2 to TRBJ2-1; 10 bases agree with TRBD1. CDR1 and CDR2 from the germline V gene are SGHAT and FQNNGV. Unmatched junction bases numbered 5, after V lost 0 bases and J lost 15 bases. This CDR3 is built from 13 residues. The CDR3, as DNA: TGTGCCAGCAGCTTAGATCTGGGGGACAGGGGGTTCTTC. Amino acid sequence: CASSLDLGDRGFF.

The V and J genes are TRBV20-1 and TRBJ1-2, with a possible D match to TRBD1 (6 bases). The V end was cut by 5 bases, the J end by 8 bases, with 12 bases between. CDR1 DFQATT and CDR2 SNEGSKA come from the germline V gene (reference sequence). This CDR3 is 11 amino acids long. In DNA form, the CDR3 reads TGCAGTGCTTTACAGGGTAGCGGCTACACCTTC. It translates to CSALQGSGYTF.

The chain uses TRBV7-9 and TRBJ2-1, with 9 bases matching TRBD1. Looked up from germline, CDR1 is SEHNR and CDR2 is FQNEAQ (reference sequence). The junction had 2 bases not matched to a gene; V was cut back by 1 base and J by 7 bases. The CDR3 is 14 residues long. The CDR3 DNA reads as TGTGCCAGCAGCTTAGGGACAGGGGCAAATGAGCAGTTCTTC. Protein: CASSLGTGANEQFF.

The chain carries TRBV7-2 and TRBJ2-3, with unresolved D. The V gene lost 2 bases and the J gene lost 5 bases, with 11 bases spanning the gap. Germline V lookup: CDR1 SGHTA, CDR2 FQGNSA. This CDR3 contains 14 residues. The CDR3 sequence: CASSLHLVKDTQYF. In DNA, the CDR3 is TGTGCCAGCAGCTTACACCTAGTGAAAGATACGCAGTATTTT.

The rearrangement links TRBV5-1 to TRBJ2-1; 7 bases map to TRBD2. The junction had 3 bases not matched to a gene; V was cut back by 4 bases and J by 5 bases. Germline V lookup: CDR1 SGHRS, CDR2 YFSETQ. This CDR3 is 13 amino acids long. The CDR3 coding sequence is TGCGCCAGCAGCCCCGGGGGGAACAATGAGCAGTTCTTC. Translating gives CASSPGGNNEQFF.

The CDR3 DNA reads as TGTGCCAGCAGCTTATACACGGAGAATGGCTACACCTTC. Translating it yields CASSLYTENGYTF. V and J are TRBV7-2 and TRBJ1-2, with D unresolved. This CDR3 is 13 amino acids long. The V end lost 2 bases, the J end lost 6 bases, and 10 bases lay between the germline ends. Germline lookup yields CDR1 SGHTA and CDR2 FQGNSA.

This clone occurred once. The chain couples TRBV7-9 to TRBJ1-4; 11 bases map to TRBD1. Germline assignment: CDR1 SEHNR and CDR2 FQNEAQ (reference sequence). The ends lost 5 bases at V and 6 bases at J; junction bases unmatched: 11. This CDR3 contains 17 residues. The CDR3 spells CASSTHSRDRGDEKLFF. Written as DNA, the CDR3 is TGTGCCAGCAGCACCCACTCCCGGGACAGGGGGGATGAAAAACTGTTTTTT. Full variable domain (missing parts from reference TRBV7-9 and TRBJ1-4): DTGVSQNPRHKITKRGQNVTFRCDPISEHNRLYWYRQTLGQGPEFLTYFQNEAQLEKSRLLSDRFSAERPKGSFSTLEIQRTEQGDSAMYLCASSTHSRDRGDEKLFFGSGTQLSVL.

V is TRBV5-8 and J is TRBJ2-1; 11 bases fit TRBD2. Per the germline V gene, CDR1 is SGHTS and CDR2 is YDEGEE. This CDR3 contains 15 residues. J lost 9 bases, V lost 1 base, and 6 bases had no gene match. CDR3 region: CASSLTTSGMGEQFF. CDR3 nucleotides: TGTGCCAGCAGCTTGACGACTAGCGGGATGGGTGAGCAGTTCTTC.

In regard to this clone: One junction end does not reproduce the germline sequence, and a read error may be involved. This chain uses TRBV7-9 with TRBJ1-5; 9 nucleotides agree with TRBD1. CDR3 length equals 14 residues. CDR1 is SEHNR and CDR2 is FQNEAQ in the germline V gene (reference sequence). The CDR3 sequence: CSSSFGQGNQPQHF. In nucleotides, the CDR3 is TGTTCCAGCAGCTTCGGACAGGGGAATCAGCCCCAGCATTTT.

This chain joins TRBV5-1 and TRBJ2-1; 10 bases agree with TRBD2. This CDR3 is built from 17 residues. In germline, CDR1 is SGHRS, CDR2 YFSETQ. After removal of 0 bases from V and 7 bases from J, the junction contained 10 bases not matched to a gene. In DNA, the CDR3 is TGCGCCAGCAGCTTGGAGGGGTGGGGACTAGCGTCGAATGAGCAGTTCTTC. Its translation: CASSLEGWGLASNEQFF.